The entry below describes one T cell receptor beta chain. Per the original data handling: Reference gene primer amplification gave nucleated cell count estimates. Data came from immunoSEQ multiplex PCR; TCRdb stores just in-frame clones and leaves some out. V and J calls and clone size are those listed in that table; D and trimming were worked out from the DNA. The table lists around 100,000 clones, 85% to 90% of them singletons. The data originate from a study of blood T cell repertoires in COVID-19. Across the whole study: Researchers got acute and convalescent COVID-19 samples from the United States, Italy and Spain. T cells, B-cell-depleted T cells, or PBMCs provided the cDNA or gDNA that served as material.

The length of the CDR3 is 16 residues. V trimming: 5 bases; J trimming: 5 bases; junction bases outside the gene matches: 9. Germline V lookup: CDR1 SGHRS, CDR2 YFSETQ. The rearrangement links TRBV5-1 to TRBJ2-2, with 10 bases matching TRBD1. The receptor was isolated from a woman aged 50 to 60 with acute or convalescent COVID-19. Input material: peripheral blood. This CDR3 reads CASRTGGFASTGELFF. The CDR3 bases are TGCGCCAGCAGGACAGGGGGCTTCGCGAGTACCGGGGAGCTGTTTTTT.